The rows below give T cell receptor beta chains drawn from one sample of a study of T cells in localized non-small cell lung cancer. The assay was immunoSEQ multiplex PCR, and TCRdb's table has in-frame clones only and misses some. The sample holds about 2,800 clones, 25% seen once. The sample consisted of normal lung tissue next to the tumor, taken before any cancer treatment. These receptors all come from a male donor aged 60 or over with stage II lung adenocarcinoma. The conserved cysteine and the conserved F or W are not part of the CDR3 here.

j_call,v_call,cdr3_aa
TRBJ2-1,TRBV19,ASSTRTYNEQF
TRBJ1-6,TRBV6-8,ASRSGGGNSPLH
TRBJ1-5,TRBV19,ASSSGNSNNQPQH
TRBJ2-7,TRBV6-8,ASSYLTGPSTYEQY
TRBJ1-1,TRBV7-8,ASSIGGRGEAF
TRBJ1-2,TRBV14,ASSQGGRYGYT
TRBJ2-5,TRBV14,ASSQGRGRRETQY
TRBJ2-5,TRBV11-3,ASSLVGWRETQY
TRBJ2-1,TRBV6-8,ASSYLAEGTNNEQF
TRBJ1-1,TRBV19,ASSMRGLNTEAF
TRBJ2-1,TRBV10-2,ASSDLADYNEQF
TRBJ2-7,TRBV30,AWTRGRDNPY
TRBJ2-2,TRBV11-3,ASSFSIMNTGELF
TRBJ2-1,TRBV11-3,ASSPLRQGIIGDYNEQF
TRBJ2-7,TRBV19,ASSIQGQSYEQY
TRBJ2-7,TRBV15,ATRRGGLAGSSEQY
TRBJ2-2,TRBV29-1,SVLRGGTGELF
TRBJ1-1,TRBV19,ASKKLRGEGYTEAF
TRBJ1-1,TRBV11-3,ASSPRLVNTEAF
TRBJ2-2,TRBV19,ASSILVITGELF
TRBJ2-7,TRBV15,ATSRGVGGRIYEQY
TRBJ1-5,TRBV6-8,ASSRQGQDNQPQH
TRBJ2-7,TRBV28,ASSFRGRLYEQY
TRBJ2-1,TRBV11-1,ASSSLESYNEQF
TRBJ2-6,TRBV19,ASSVQGTLSGANVLT
TRBJ2-1,TRBV11-3,ASSSRPSVSSYNEQF
TRBJ1-2,TRBV9,ASSVDQGARYGYT
TRBJ2-1,TRBV19,ASSILAGYNEQF
TRBJ1-4,TRBV18,ASSPASLNEKLF
TRBJ2-7,TRBV29-1,SANRLAGLSYEQY
TRBJ1-2,TRBV23-1,ASSQTQGSNYGYT
TRBJ1-5,TRBV9,ASSAGTGGFLQPQH
TRBJ2-6,TRBV9,ASREGFAGANVLT
TRBJ1-1,TRBV30,ASREIGRVTEAF
TRBJ1-3,TRBV11-3,ASSLGTGSFSGNTIY
TRBJ1-3,TRBV9,ASSVGQGSGNTIY
TRBJ1-1,TRBV4-1,ASSQDQSQGTEAF
TRBJ1-2,TRBV27,ASSFNTNYGYT
TRBJ1-2,TRBV28,ASSLYPPNGYT
TRBJ2-3,TRBV25-1,ASSAFGDTQY
TRBJ1-1,TRBV5-1,ATRGGIMNTEAF
TRBJ2-1,TRBV11-3,ASSRRDRTTYNEQF
TRBJ1-5,TRBV6-8,ATVERKNQPQH
TRBJ1-2,TRBV7-6,ASSLADRGYGYT
TRBJ2-1,TRBV1,ASSQGTSGGDEQF
TRBJ1-6,TRBV27,ASSQVAQDNSPLH
TRBJ2-2,TRBV29-1,SVVEPNTGELF
TRBJ1-2,TRBV11-3,ASSPQTGVMGGHGYT
TRBJ1-2,TRBV9,ASRNKQELANYGYT
TRBJ2-3,TRBV7-5,ASSLWGGQLDTQY
TRBJ2-7,TRBV19,ASSMGTEQY
TRBJ2-3,TRBV30,AWRTPPTGTQY
TRBJ1-4,TRBV25-1,ASSEGNEKLF
TRBJ2-2,TRBV6-8,ASSGQYTGELF